This TCR beta chain comes out of a study of T cell responses to AZD1222 COVID-19 vaccine. Note on this clone: Its cognate antigen is unknown.

Generated by immunoSEQ multiplex PCR, the TCRdb table keeps only in-frame clones and is missing some. The table has about 140,000 clones, 70% to 90% seen once; the top ten hold about 4.8%. J lost 7 bases, V lost 6 bases, and 8 bases had no gene match. The CDR3 extends over 13 amino acids. The germline V gene has CDR1 MDHEN and CDR2 SYDVKM. The study, taken as a whole, reports: Possibly, clonal diversity was underestimated; donors were largely white British and included more females. Two AZD1222 doses significantly raised spike-specific TCR breadth and depth over controls.

This clonotype originated in an adult in good health. The input for sequencing was peripheral blood, taken on day 0 of AZD1222 vaccination. The chain recombines TRBV28 with TRBJ1-2, with TRBD1 identical over 7 bases. The chain's CDR3 is CASRRDSLGGYTF. The CDR3 region has the DNA TGTGCCAGCAGACGGGACAGTCTAGGTGGCTACACCTTC.